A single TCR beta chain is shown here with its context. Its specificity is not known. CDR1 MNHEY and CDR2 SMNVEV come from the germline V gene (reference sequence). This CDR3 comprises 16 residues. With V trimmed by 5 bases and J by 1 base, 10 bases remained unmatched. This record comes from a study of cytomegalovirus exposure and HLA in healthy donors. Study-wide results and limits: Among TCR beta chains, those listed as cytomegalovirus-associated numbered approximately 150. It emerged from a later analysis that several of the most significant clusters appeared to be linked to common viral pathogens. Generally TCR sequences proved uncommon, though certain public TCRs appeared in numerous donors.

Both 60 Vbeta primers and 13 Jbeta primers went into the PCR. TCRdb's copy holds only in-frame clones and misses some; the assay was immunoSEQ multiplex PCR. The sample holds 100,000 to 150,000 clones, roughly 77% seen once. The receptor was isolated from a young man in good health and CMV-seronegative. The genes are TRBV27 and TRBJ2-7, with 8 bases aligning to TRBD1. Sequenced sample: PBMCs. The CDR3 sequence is CASSGSGTGASYEQYF. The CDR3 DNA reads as TGTGCCAGCAGTGGATCCGGGACAGGCGCTTCCTACGAGCAGTACTTC.